The 22 T cell receptor beta chains listed next were all sequenced from one sample in a study of early T cells in non-severe SARS-CoV-2 infection (dated by TCRdb to the early 2020s). Library generation was performed with 5' RACE. The reads were generated on a NextSeq 500. The public reads were reanalyzed by TCRdb: fastp trimming at Q25, MiXCR alignment, in-frame beta chains only. A single entry per CDR3 protein holds the most common genes and DNA from its merged rows. This sample comprises some 85,000 distinct CDR3 sequences, roughly an eighth of them detected only once. Of the sample, about 1.5% is held by the ten largest clones. Sequences were obtained from whole blood. The receptors were sampled from an adult who was a healthcare worker with PCR-confirmed SARS-CoV-2 infection or an uninfected control (not recorded which).

This clonotype was counted at least ten times. The chain has TRBV5-1 and TRBJ2-2; unclear D gene. This CDR3 is 14 amino acids long. Germline V lookup: CDR1 SGHRS, CDR2 YFSETQ. V lost 4 bases and J 2 bases, leaving 9 bases between the germline ends. The CDR3 loop reads CASSRDGNTGELFF. CDR3 DNA: TGCGCCAGCAGCAGAGATGGAAACACCGGGGAGCTGTTTTTT.

The chain recombines TRBV4-3 with TRBJ2-5; 8 nucleotides agree with TRBD1. The V and J ends lost 1 base and 4 bases, in that order; junction bases with no gene match: 5. The CDR3 has 15 amino acids. Germline V gene lookup returns CDR1 LGHNA and CDR2 YSLEER. CDR3 coding DNA: TGCGCCAGCAGCCAAGTTTTCAGGGGGCGAGAGACCCAGTACTTC. Its protein product is CASSQVFRGRETQYF.

This clonotype was detected many times. The genes are TRBV7-6 and TRBJ2-3, with TRBD2 matching 10 bases. The CDR3 has 15 residues. CDR1 SGHVS and CDR2 FNYEAQ come from the germline V gene. The ends lost 5 bases at V and 4 bases at J; junction bases unmatched: 6. This CDR3 reads CASSQSGGAPDTQYF. As DNA, the CDR3 is TGTGCCAGCAGCCAAAGCGGGGGGGCCCCAGATACGCAGTATTTT.

This clonotype was seen a few times. The rearrangement joins TRBV20-1 to TRBJ2-3; 8 positions match TRBD2. Germline-derived CDR1 and CDR2 are DFQATT and SNEGSKA (reference sequence). The CDR3 spans 15 residues. Trimming removed 6 bases from V and 0 bases from J; junction bases left unmatched: 8. As DNA, the CDR3 is TGCAGTGCCCGGGGGGGCGGGGCCAGCACAGATACGCAGTATTTT. Amino acids: CSARGGGASTDTQYF.

This clonotype was seen a few times. The rearrangement links TRBV20-1 to TRBJ2-7; D gene ambiguous. The CDR3 loop spans 15 amino acids. Trimming removed 6 bases at V and 0 bases at J, with 18 bases between. CDR1 and CDR2 from the germline V gene are DFQATT and SNEGSKA (reference sequence). The CDR3, as DNA: TGCAGTGCCCCCGGTTGGACGAAGAGCTCCTACGAGCAGTACTTC. Residues: CSAPGWTKSSYEQYF.

This clonotype has a handful of counts. The V call is TRBV20-1, the J call TRBJ2-1, with 10 bases identical to TRBD2. CDR1 DFQATT and CDR2 SNEGSKA come from the germline V gene (reference sequence). The V gene end was trimmed by 6 bases and the J gene end by 7 bases; junction bases not matched to a gene: 6. The CDR3 has 13 residues. The CDR3 DNA sequence: TGCAGTGCCGTAGCGGGGGGCCTTAATGAGCAGTTCTTC. Translated: CSAVAGGLNEQFF.

This clonotype was detected many times. The chain links TRBV19 to TRBJ1-5; 8 bases map to TRBD1. With V trimmed by 4 bases and J by 1 base, 6 bases remained unmatched. Germline assignment: CDR1 LNHDA and CDR2 SQIVND (reference sequence). This CDR3 is 16 amino acids long. CDR3 sequence: CASSTPQGGSNQPQHF. For the CDR3, the DNA is TGTGCCAGTAGTACCCCACAGGGGGGGAGCAATCAGCCCCAGCATTTT. Based on the CDR3 plus reference TRBV19 and TRBJ1-5, the full variable domain is DGGITQSPKYLFRKEGQNVTLSCEQNLNHDAMYWYRQDPGQGLRLIYYSQIVNDFQKGDIAEGYSVSREKKESFPLTVTSAQKNPTAFYLCASSTPQGGSNQPQHFGDGTRLSIL.

This clonotype was seen at least ten times. The chain employs TRBV4-2 and TRBJ2-1, with 12 bases that match TRBD1. This CDR3 spans 16 amino acids. Germline V gene sequence: CDR1 LGHNA, CDR2 YNFKEQ. The V gene end was trimmed by 0 bases and the J gene end by 8 bases; junction bases not matched to a gene: 5. CDR3 coding DNA: TGTGCCAGCAGCCAAGATGTAGGGACAGGGGGCCATGAGCAGTTCTTC. It yields the protein CASSQDVGTGGHEQFF.

This clonotype was counted only a few times. The rearrangement uses TRBV2 and TRBJ1-2; the match to TRBD1 covers 7 bases. After removal of 6 bases from V and 2 bases from J, the junction contained 3 bases not matched to a gene. The germline V gene encodes CDR1 SNHLY and CDR2 FYNNEI. The CDR3 extends over 13 amino acids. CDR3 bases: TGTGCCAGCAGCGCACAGGGGAACTATGGCTACACCTTC. The encoded protein is CASSAQGNYGYTF.

This clonotype has a handful of counts. The chain combines TRBV6-2 or TRBV6-3 with TRBJ2-4, with D tentatively TRBD1 (6 bases). CDR3 length equals 16 residues. Germline values: CDR1 MNHEY, CDR2 SVGEGT. Trimming removed 8 bases at V and 0 bases at J, with 17 bases between. CDR3 protein: CASGTLWGLAKNIQYF. The CDR3 bases are TGTGCCAGCGGAACCCTTTGGGGGCTAGCCAAAAACATTCAGTACTTC.

This clonotype was seen more than once but under ten times. The chain combines TRBV9 with TRBJ2-1; 7 bases align to TRBD1. The trim removed 2 bases at V and 5 bases at J, leaving 4 bases unmatched. Germline CDR1 reads SGDLS; CDR2 reads YYNGEE. The CDR3 spans 14 residues. CDR3 amino acids: CASSVTDRNNEQFF. For the CDR3, the DNA is TGTGCCAGCAGCGTGACGGACAGGAACAATGAGCAGTTCTTC.

This clonotype was seen many times. The V and J genes are TRBV3-1 and TRBJ2-1; D gene uncertain. The ends were cut back, 0 bases at V and 7 bases at J, with 4 bases in the middle. This CDR3 has 12 amino acids. Germline CDR1 is LGHDT and CDR2 is YNNKEL (reference sequence). Here the CDR3 DNA reads TGTGCCAGCAGCCAAGAAGGGAATGAGCAGTTCTTC. Amino acid sequence: CASSQEGNEQFF.

The chain uses TRBV6-1 and TRBJ2-3; 7 positions agree with TRBD1. This CDR3 is 14 amino acids long. J was trimmed by 1 base and V by 5 bases; bases with no gene match: 3. From germline, CDR1 is MNHNS and CDR2 SASEGT. As DNA, the CDR3 is TGTGCCAGCAGTAGACAGGGCGGCACAGATACGCAGTATTTT. Translating it yields CASSRQGGTDTQYF.

This chain uses TRBV5-1 with TRBJ2-1; D may be TRBD2 (6 bases). The length of the CDR3 is 15 residues. Germline V CDR1 and CDR2: SGHRS, YFSETQ. V was clipped by 4 bases and J by 3 bases, with 14 bases between them. This chain's CDR3 is CASSAGTIDYNEQFF. CDR3 bases: TGCGCCAGCAGCGCGGGGACGATAGACTACAATGAGCAGTTCTTC.

In its sample, this clonotype was seen a few times. The chain recombines TRBV20-1 with TRBJ1-3; TRBD1 aligns across 7 bases. V was clipped by 4 bases and J by 2 bases; unmatched bases: 14. Germline values: CDR1 DFQATT, CDR2 SNEGSKA (reference sequence). The CDR3 is 17 amino acids. The CDR3: CSAISGTAFIPGNTIYF. The DNA of the CDR3 is TGCAGTGCTATATCCGGGACAGCCTTTATCCCTGGAAACACCATATATTTT.

This clonotype was seen many times. The chain recombines TRBV7-9 with TRBJ1-2; no clear D gene. Looked up from germline, CDR1 is SEHNR and CDR2 is FQNEAQ (reference sequence). The CDR3 loop spans 13 amino acids. Trimming left V 2 bases short and J 0 bases short, with 4 bases between. In DNA form, the CDR3 reads TGTGCCAGCAGCTTAAATACTAACTATGGCTACACCTTC. Protein: CASSLNTNYGYTF.

This chain links TRBV6-2 or TRBV6-3 with TRBJ1-1, with unresolved D. V lost 6 bases and J 3 bases, leaving 14 bases between the germline ends. The CDR3 consists of 14 residues. From germline, CDR1 is MNHEY and CDR2 SVGEGT. The CDR3 reads CASSRLWTDTEAFF. In DNA, the CDR3 is TGTGCCAGCAGCCGTCTCTGGACGGACACTGAAGCTTTCTTT.

This clonotype was recorded at least ten times. In DNA form, the CDR3 reads TGTGCCTGGGACCCATTCGAGGCAGTAGGAGACTATGGCTACACCTTC. Translated, it gives CAWDPFEAVGDYGYTF. The chain combines TRBV30 with TRBJ1-2, with no clear D. The CDR3 is 16 residues long. The germline gives CDR1 GTSNPN, CDR2 SVGIG (reference sequence). V lost 5 bases to trimming and J lost 3 bases, with 22 bases between them.

Ten or more counts support this clonotype. The chain combines TRBV20-1 with TRBJ2-5; tentatively, D is TRBD1 or TRBD2 (5 bases each). The V end lost 5 bases, the J end lost 2 bases, and 12 bases lay between the germline ends. From germline, CDR1 is DFQATT and CDR2 SNEGSKA (reference sequence). The CDR3 is made up of 13 amino acids. CDR3 loop: CSAQRWGQETQYF. The CDR3 DNA is TGCAGTGCTCAAAGGTGGGGGCAAGAGACCCAGTACTTC.

The chain couples TRBV12-3 or TRBV12-4 to TRBJ1-1; no clear D. V was clipped by 5 bases and J by 4 bases, with 5 bases between them. There are 11 residues in the CDR3. The CDR3 loop is CASSAITEAFF. CDR3 in DNA: TGTGCCAGCAGTGCAATCACTGAAGCTTTCTTT.

At least ten counts were recorded for this clonotype. The chain carries TRBV11-2 and TRBJ1-2, with 7 bases that match TRBD1. V lost 1 base to trimming and J lost 4 bases; unmatched junction nucleotides: 3. CDR3 size: 14 residues. Germline V gene data show CDR1 as SGHAT and CDR2 as FQNNGV. This CDR3 reads CASSLAGTVYGYTF. Written as DNA, the CDR3 is TGTGCCAGCAGCTTAGCCGGGACAGTCTATGGCTACACCTTC. Looking up the rest from reference TRBV11-2 and TRBJ1-2 gives the full variable domain: EAGVAQSPRYKIIEKRQSVAFWCNPISGHATLYWYQQILGQGPKLLIQFQNNGVVDDSQLPKDRFSAERLKGVDSTLKIQPAKLEDSAVYLCASSLAGTVYGYTFGSGTRLTVV.

This clonotype was counted only a few times. This sequence joins TRBV20-1 and TRBJ2-5, with D hard to call. The V and J ends lost 5 bases and 9 bases respectively, with 22 bases between them. This CDR3 comprises 14 residues. Germline V gene lookup returns CDR1 DFQATT and CDR2 SNEGSKA (reference sequence). The CDR3, as DNA: TGCAGTGCTCCCAATGGAGCCCCCCCTTTCTCCCAGTACTTC. It is translated as CSAPNGAPPFSQYF.